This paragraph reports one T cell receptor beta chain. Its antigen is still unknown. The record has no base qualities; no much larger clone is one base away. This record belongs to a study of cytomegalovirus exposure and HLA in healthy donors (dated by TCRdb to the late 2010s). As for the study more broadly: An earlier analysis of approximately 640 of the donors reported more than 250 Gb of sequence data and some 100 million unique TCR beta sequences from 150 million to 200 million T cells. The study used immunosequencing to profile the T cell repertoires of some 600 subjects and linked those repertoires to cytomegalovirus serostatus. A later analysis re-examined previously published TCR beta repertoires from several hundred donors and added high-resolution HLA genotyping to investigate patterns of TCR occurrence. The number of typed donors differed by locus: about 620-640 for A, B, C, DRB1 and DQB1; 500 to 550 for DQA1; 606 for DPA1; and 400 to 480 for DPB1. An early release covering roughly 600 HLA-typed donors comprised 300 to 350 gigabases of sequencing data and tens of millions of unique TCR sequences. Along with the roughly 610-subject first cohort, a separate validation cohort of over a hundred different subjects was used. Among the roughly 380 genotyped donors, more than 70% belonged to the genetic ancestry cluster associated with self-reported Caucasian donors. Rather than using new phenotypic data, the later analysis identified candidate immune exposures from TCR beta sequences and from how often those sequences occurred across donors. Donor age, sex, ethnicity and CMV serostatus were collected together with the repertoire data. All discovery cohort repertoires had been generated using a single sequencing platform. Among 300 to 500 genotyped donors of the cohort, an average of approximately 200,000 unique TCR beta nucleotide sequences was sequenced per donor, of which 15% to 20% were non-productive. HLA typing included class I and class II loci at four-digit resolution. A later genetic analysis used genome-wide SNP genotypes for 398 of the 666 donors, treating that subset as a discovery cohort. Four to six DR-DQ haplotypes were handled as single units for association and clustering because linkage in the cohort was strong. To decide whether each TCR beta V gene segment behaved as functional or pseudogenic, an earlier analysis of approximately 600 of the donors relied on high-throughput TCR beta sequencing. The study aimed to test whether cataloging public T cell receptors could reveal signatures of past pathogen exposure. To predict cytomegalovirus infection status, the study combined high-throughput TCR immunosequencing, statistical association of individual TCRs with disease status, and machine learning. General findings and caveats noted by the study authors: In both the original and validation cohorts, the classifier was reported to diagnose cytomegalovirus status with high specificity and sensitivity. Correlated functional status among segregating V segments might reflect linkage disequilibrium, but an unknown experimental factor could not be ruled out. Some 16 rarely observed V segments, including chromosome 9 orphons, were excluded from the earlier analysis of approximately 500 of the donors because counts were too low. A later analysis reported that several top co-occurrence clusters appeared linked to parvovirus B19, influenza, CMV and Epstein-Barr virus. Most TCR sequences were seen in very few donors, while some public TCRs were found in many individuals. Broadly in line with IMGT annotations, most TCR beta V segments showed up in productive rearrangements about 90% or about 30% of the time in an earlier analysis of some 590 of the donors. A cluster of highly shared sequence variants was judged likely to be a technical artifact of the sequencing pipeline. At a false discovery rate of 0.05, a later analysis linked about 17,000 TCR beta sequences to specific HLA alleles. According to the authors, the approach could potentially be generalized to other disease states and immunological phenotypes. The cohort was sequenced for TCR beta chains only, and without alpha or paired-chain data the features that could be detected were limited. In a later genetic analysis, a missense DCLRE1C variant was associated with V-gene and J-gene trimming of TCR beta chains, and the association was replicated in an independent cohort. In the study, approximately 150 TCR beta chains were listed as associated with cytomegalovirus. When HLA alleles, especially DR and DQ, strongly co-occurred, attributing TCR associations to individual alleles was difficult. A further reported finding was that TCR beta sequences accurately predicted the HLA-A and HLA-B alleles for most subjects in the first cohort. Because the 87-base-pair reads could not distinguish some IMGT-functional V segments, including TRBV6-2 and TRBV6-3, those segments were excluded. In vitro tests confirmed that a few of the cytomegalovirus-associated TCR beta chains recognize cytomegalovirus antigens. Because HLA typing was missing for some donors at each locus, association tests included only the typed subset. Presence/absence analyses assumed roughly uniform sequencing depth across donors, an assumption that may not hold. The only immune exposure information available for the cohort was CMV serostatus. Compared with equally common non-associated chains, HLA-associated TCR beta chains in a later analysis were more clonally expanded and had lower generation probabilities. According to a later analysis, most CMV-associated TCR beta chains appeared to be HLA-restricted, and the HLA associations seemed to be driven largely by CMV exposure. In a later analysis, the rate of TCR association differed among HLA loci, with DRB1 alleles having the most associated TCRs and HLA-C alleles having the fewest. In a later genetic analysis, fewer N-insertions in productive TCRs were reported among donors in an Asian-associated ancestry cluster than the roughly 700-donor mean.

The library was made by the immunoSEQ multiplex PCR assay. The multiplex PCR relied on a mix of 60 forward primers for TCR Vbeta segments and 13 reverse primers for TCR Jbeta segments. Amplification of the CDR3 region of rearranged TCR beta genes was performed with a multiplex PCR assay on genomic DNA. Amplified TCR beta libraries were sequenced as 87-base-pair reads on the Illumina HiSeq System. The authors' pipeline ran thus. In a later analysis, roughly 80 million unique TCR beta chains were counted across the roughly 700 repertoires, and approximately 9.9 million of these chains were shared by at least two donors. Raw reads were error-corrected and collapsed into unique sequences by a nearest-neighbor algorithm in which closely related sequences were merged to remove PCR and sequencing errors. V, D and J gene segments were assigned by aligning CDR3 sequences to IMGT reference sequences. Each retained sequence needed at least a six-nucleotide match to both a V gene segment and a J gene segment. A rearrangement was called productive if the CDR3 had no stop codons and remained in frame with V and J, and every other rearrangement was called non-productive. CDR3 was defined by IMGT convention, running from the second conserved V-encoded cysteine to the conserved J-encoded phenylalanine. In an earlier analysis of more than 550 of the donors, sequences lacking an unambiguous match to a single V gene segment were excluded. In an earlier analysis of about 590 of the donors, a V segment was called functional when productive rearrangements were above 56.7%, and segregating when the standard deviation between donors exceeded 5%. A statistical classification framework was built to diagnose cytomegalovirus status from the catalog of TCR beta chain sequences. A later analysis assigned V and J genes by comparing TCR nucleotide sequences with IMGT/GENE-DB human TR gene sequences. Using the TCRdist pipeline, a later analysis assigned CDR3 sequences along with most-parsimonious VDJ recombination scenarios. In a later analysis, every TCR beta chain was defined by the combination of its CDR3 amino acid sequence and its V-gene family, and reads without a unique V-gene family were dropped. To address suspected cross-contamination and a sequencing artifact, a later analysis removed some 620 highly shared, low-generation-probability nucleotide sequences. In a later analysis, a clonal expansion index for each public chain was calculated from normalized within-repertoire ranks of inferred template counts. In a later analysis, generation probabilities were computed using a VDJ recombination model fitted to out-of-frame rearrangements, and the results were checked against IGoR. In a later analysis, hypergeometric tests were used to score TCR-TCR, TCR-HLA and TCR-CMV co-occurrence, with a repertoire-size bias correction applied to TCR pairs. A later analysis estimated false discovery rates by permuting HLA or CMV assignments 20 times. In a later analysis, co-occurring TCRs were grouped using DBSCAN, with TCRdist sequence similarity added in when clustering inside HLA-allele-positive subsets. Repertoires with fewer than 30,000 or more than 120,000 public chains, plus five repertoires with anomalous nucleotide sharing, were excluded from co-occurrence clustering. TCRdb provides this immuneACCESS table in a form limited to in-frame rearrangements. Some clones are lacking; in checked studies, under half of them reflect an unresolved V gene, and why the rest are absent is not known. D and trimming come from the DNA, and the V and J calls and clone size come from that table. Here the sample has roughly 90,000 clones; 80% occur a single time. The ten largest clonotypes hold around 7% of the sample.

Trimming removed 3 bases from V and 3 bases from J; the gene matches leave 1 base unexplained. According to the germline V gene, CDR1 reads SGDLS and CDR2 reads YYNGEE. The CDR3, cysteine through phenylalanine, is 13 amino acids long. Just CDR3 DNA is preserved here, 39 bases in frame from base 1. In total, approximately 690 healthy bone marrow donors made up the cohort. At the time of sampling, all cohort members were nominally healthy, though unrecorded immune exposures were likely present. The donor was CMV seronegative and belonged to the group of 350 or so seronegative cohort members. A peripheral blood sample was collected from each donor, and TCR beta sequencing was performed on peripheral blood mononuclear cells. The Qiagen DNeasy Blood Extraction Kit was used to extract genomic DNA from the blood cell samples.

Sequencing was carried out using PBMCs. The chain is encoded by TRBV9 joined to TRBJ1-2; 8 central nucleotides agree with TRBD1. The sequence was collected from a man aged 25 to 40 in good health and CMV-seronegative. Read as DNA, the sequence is TGTGCCAGCAGCGAGGGACAGGACTATGGCTACACCTTC. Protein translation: CASSEGQDYGYTF.